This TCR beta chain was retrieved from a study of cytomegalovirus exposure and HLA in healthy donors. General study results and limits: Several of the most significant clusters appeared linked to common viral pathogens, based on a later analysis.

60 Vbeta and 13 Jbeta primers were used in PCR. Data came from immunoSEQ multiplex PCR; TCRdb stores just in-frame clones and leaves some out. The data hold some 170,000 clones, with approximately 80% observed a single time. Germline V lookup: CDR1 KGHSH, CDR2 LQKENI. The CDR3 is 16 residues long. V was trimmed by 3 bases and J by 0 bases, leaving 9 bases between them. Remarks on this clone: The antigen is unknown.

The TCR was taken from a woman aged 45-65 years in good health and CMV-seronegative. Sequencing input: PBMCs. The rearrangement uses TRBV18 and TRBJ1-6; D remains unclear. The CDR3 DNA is TGTGCCAGCTCACCCGACTGGAGCTCCTATAATTCACCCCTCCACTTT. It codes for CASSPDWSSYNSPLHF. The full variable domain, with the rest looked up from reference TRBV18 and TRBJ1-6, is NAGVMQNPRHLVRRRGQEARLRCSPMKGHSHVYWYRQLPEEGLKFMVYLQKENIIDESGMPKERFSAEFPKEGPSILRIQQVVRGDSAAYFCASSPDWSSYNSPLHFGNGTRLTVT.